These 29 T cell receptor beta chains share one sample of origin, sequenced in a study of cytomegalovirus exposure and HLA in healthy donors. The PCR contained 60 Vbeta and 13 Jbeta primers. Generated by immunoSEQ multiplex PCR, the TCRdb table keeps only in-frame clones and is missing some. This sample's clone table lists 70,000 to 90,000 clones. The specimen was PBMCs. Receptor source: a man aged 18-30 years in good health and CMV-seropositive.

The J gene is TRBJ1-4, the V gene TRBV27, with 7 bases lining up with TRBD1. This CDR3 is 17 amino acids long. Per the germline V gene, CDR1 is MNHEY and CDR2 is SMNVEV (reference sequence). The J segment lost 4 bases and the V segment lost 0 bases, leaving 8 bases of the junction unmatched. CDR3 residues: CASSLSPDRVDNEKLFF. CDR3 DNA: TGTGCCAGCAGTTTATCCCCAGACAGGGTTGATAATGAAAAACTGTTTTTT.

This chain uses TRBV6-1 with TRBJ2-5, with D unresolved. The J call may be mistaken, given a closer DNA end match to TRBJ2-7. Germline V gene lookup returns CDR1 MNHNS and CDR2 SASEGT. This CDR3 region has 15 residues. For the CDR3, the DNA is TGTGCCAGCAGTGAAGGGTTGGAGAGCTCCTACGAGCAGTACTTC. This sequence encodes CASSEGLESSYEQYF.

V is TRBV7-9 and J is TRBJ1-4, with D perhaps TRBD1 (5 bases). V was shortened by 6 bases and J by 8 bases, with 13 bases between the two germline ends. The CDR3 covers 13 residues. Germline V lookup: CDR1 SEHNR, CDR2 FQNEAQ (reference sequence). In nucleotides, the CDR3 is TGTGCCAGCAGAGCGCAGGGAAACGAAAAACTGTTTTTT. Its protein product is CASRAQGNEKLFF.

V gene TRBV5-1 combines with J gene TRBJ2-2, with 7 bases identical to TRBD1. This CDR3 has 16 residues. Germline CDR1 is SGHRS and CDR2 is YFSETQ. The V and J ends lost 4 bases and 4 bases, in that order; junction bases with no gene match: 10. This CDR3 is CASSLRQGSGTGELFF. CDR3 coding DNA: TGCGCCAGCAGCCTCCGACAGGGAAGCGGCACCGGGGAGCTGTTTTTT.

This rearrangement joins TRBV11-2 to TRBJ2-4; possibly TRBD1 for D (5 bases). Germline V CDR1 and CDR2: SGHAT, FQNNGV. The ends were cut back, 5 bases at V and 0 bases at J, with 8 bases in the middle. This CDR3 is built from 14 residues. The CDR3 DNA reads as TGTGCCAGCAGCCGCAGGGTAGCCAAAAACATTCAGTACTTC. It yields the protein CASSRRVAKNIQYF.

V usage is TRBV5-1 and J usage is TRBJ2-6; D perhaps matches TRBD1 (6 bases). The CDR3 runs 16 residues. V was shortened by 7 bases and J by 0 bases, with 14 bases between the two germline ends. CDR1 SGHRS and CDR2 YFSETQ come from the germline V gene. The CDR3 sequence: CASARGFGSGANVLTF. CDR3 DNA: TGCGCCAGCGCCAGGGGTTTCGGCTCTGGGGCCAACGTCCTGACTTTC.

The genes are TRBV4-1 and TRBJ2-5; a weak D match, TRBD2 (6 bases). V was trimmed by 2 bases and J by 0 bases, leaving 13 bases between them. The CDR3 totals 16 residues. CDR1 is MGHRA, CDR2 YSYEKL, per germline. CDR3: CASSQPPGGYQETQYF. The CDR3 coding sequence is TGCGCCAGCAGCCAACCCCCTGGAGGGTACCAAGAGACCCAGTACTTC.

Measured by frequency, this clone is large (0.1 to 1%). J is TRBJ2-7 and V is TRBV7-2; 7 nucleotides match TRBD1. This CDR3 comprises 13 residues. CDR1 and CDR2 (germline): SGHTA, FQGNSA. Losses at the gene ends were 8 bases for V and 4 bases for J; bases not matched to a gene: 8. For the CDR3, the DNA is TGTGCCAGCGGGATAGGGACAGTTTACGAGCAGTACTTC. Translation: CASGIGTVYEQYF.

The chain joins TRBV15 to TRBJ2-3; 8 bases match TRBD2. After removal of 5 bases from V and 4 bases from J, the junction contained 5 bases not matched to a gene. The CDR3 is made up of 14 amino acids. Germline V lookup: CDR1 LNHNV, CDR2 YYDKDF (reference sequence). Here the CDR3 reads CATSAGTRPDTQYF. CDR3 nucleotides: TGTGCCACCAGCGCCGGGACTAGGCCAGATACGCAGTATTTT.

The chain has TRBV4-1 and TRBJ1-2; D perhaps matches TRBD1 (5 bases). CDR3 length equals 15 residues. The ends were cut back, 2 bases at V and 4 bases at J, with 14 bases in the middle. Germline-derived CDR1 and CDR2 are MGHRA and YSYEKL. The CDR3 loop is CASSQMGWGGYGYTF. The CDR3 DNA sequence: TGCGCCAGCAGCCAAATGGGGTGGGGGGGCTATGGCTACACCTTC.

The chain recombines TRBV6-5 with TRBJ2-7, with D tentatively TRBD2 (6 bases). The CDR3 covers 13 residues. Germline values: CDR1 MNHEY, CDR2 SVGAGI. V shed 2 bases and J shed 7 bases, with 12 bases lying between them. CDR3 bases: TGTGCCAGCAGTTACCTCGGCGGGAAGGAGCAGTACTTC. It yields the protein CASSYLGGKEQYF.

The CDR3 loop reads CASRRRVVYEQYF. Here the CDR3 DNA reads TGTGCCAGCCGTCGCAGGGTGGTCTACGAGCAGTACTTC. The chain has TRBV2 and TRBJ2-7, with D maybe TRBD1 (5 bases). The V and J ends lost 8 bases and 3 bases respectively, with 14 bases between them. Per the germline V gene, CDR1 is SNHLY and CDR2 is FYNNEI. CDR3 length equals 13 residues. The variable domain in full, completed from reference TRBV2 and TRBJ2-7, reads EPEVTQTPSHQVTQMGQEVILRCVPISNHLYFYWYRQILGQKVEFLVSFYNNEISEKSEIFDDQFSVERPDGSNFTLKIRSTKLEDSAMYFCASRRRVVYEQYFGPGTRLTVT.

The chain recombines TRBV5-1 with TRBJ2-3; maybe TRBD2 (6 bases). CDR1 SGHRS and CDR2 YFSETQ come from the germline V gene. Between the trimmed V and J ends, which lost 5 bases and 3 bases, there was a span of 13 bases. The CDR3 length is 14 residues. CDR3 DNA sequence: TGCGCCAGCAGTCTGTCAGGAGGGACAGATACGCAGTATTTT. Its translation: CASSLSGGTDTQYF.

The chain links TRBV5-6 to TRBJ1-4, with 10 bases that match TRBD1. The CDR3 contains 15 residues. Losses at the gene ends were 0 bases for V and 6 bases for J; bases not matched to a gene: 2. From germline, CDR1 is SGHDT and CDR2 YYEEEE. The CDR3 DNA reads as TGTGCCAGCAGCTTGGTCGGGACAGGGGATGAAAAACTGTTTTTT. Translation gives CASSLVGTGDEKLFF.

The chain joins TRBV27 to TRBJ2-3, with a possible D match to TRBD1 (6 bases). The V gene lost 4 bases and the J gene lost 7 bases, with 15 bases spanning the gap. Germline CDR1 is MNHEY and CDR2 is SMNVEV (reference sequence). The CDR3 has 14 amino acids. CDR3 region: CASSSGTNANTQYF. For the CDR3, the DNA is TGTGCCAGCAGTTCCGGGACAAACGCAAATACGCAGTATTTT.

This chain uses TRBV5-1 with TRBJ2-3, with TRBD2 matching over 7 bases. This CDR3 comprises 17 residues. Germline CDR1 SGHRS, CDR2 YFSETQ. J lost 0 bases, V lost 2 bases, and 9 bases had no gene match. As DNA, the CDR3 is TGCGCCAGCAGCTTTGTATCCGGGGGGTCTAGCACAGATACGCAGTATTTT. As protein: CASSFVSGGSSTDTQYF.

The chain carries TRBV6-4 and TRBJ2-3; D is perhaps TRBD2 (5 bases). Trimming removed 2 bases at V and 0 bases at J, with 9 bases between. Germline CDR1 MRHNA, CDR2 SNTAGT. This CDR3 contains 15 residues. This CDR3 reads CASSDGSGSTDTQYF. DNA for the CDR3: TGTGCCAGCAGTGACGGAAGCGGTAGCACAGATACGCAGTATTTT.

The genes are TRBV10-3 and TRBJ1-2; 7 positions match TRBD1. This CDR3 has 12 residues. The V segment lost 8 bases and the J segment 5 bases; nucleotides outside the gene matches: 5. Per the germline V gene, CDR1 is ENHRY and CDR2 is SYGVKD. The DNA for the CDR3 is TGTGCCATCTGGGACAGCAGGTATGGCTACACCTTC. Translating gives CAIWDSRYGYTF.

This chain links TRBV4-1 with TRBJ2-3; TRBD1 agrees at 9 bases. This CDR3 comprises 14 residues. Germline assignment: CDR1 MGHRA and CDR2 YSYEKL. The trim removed 8 bases at V and 1 base at J, leaving 4 bases unmatched. CDR3 DNA: TGCGCCAGCTCTCGGACAGGGGGCACAGATACGCAGTATTTT. It yields the protein CASSRTGGTDTQYF.

The genes are TRBV30 and TRBJ2-7, with 9 bases fitting TRBD1. Looked up from germline, CDR1 is GTSNPN and CDR2 is SVGIG (reference sequence). V was pared by 7 bases and J by 3 bases, with 7 bases of the junction left unmatched. The CDR3 sequence is 13 residues long. CDR3 sequence reads: CAFWTGEGYEQYF. The CDR3 DNA reads as TGTGCCTTTTGGACAGGGGAGGGCTACGAGCAGTACTTC.

The genes are TRBV23-1 and TRBJ2-2, with TRBD1 matching over 7 bases. TRBV23-1 is designated an ORF whose function remains uncertain. V lost 2 bases, J lost 6 bases, and 6 bases stayed unmatched. The CDR3 extends over 15 amino acids. CDR3 coding DNA: TGCGCCAGCAGTCAAGATGAGACAGGGTCCGGGGAGCTGTTTTTT. Its protein product is CASSQDETGSGELFF.

The chain joins TRBV28 to TRBJ1-1, with D unclear. CDR1 is MDHEN, CDR2 SYDVKM, per germline. The CDR3 contains 13 residues. The V gene lost 7 bases and the J gene lost 8 bases, with 17 bases spanning the gap. CDR3 nucleotide sequence: TGTGCCAGCACCCCGCCAAGAAGAGAGGAAGCTTTCTTT. It yields the protein CASTPPRREEAFF.

The rearrangement uses TRBV7-7 and TRBJ2-5; 7 positions agree with TRBD1. Germline trimming cut 0 bases from V and 0 bases from J; bases unmatched to any gene: 4. The CDR3 runs 16 residues. Germline V gene lookup returns CDR1 SSHAT and CDR2 FNYEAQ (reference sequence). CDR3 nucleotide sequence: TGTGCCAGCAGCTTAGCGCTACAGGGGTACCAAGAGACCCAGTACTTC. Translated, it gives CASSLALQGYQETQYF.

The V and J genes are TRBV10-3 and TRBJ1-5; D call uncertain. The CDR3 runs 15 residues. The germline V gene encodes CDR1 ENHRY and CDR2 SYGVKD. V lost 6 bases and J lost 10, with 22 bases in between. The CDR3 loop reads CAISGKGLQSVPQHF. CDR3 bases: TGTGCCATCAGCGGGAAGGGCCTGCAATCAGTCCCCCAGCATTTT.

This chain links TRBV15 with TRBJ2-7, with D unresolved. Germline values: CDR1 LNHNV, CDR2 YYDKDF (reference sequence). Trimming cost V 0 bases and J 2 bases, with 5 bases left between them. The CDR3 covers 13 residues. As DNA, the CDR3 is TGTGCCACCAGCAGAGATTTAACCTACGAGCAGTACTTC. Its translation: CATSRDLTYEQYF.

The chain joins TRBV6-5 to TRBJ1-4; TRBD1 might be the D (6 bases). The CDR3 contains 14 residues. Germline V CDR1 and CDR2: MNHEY, SVGAGI. The V gene lost 10 bases and the J gene lost 8 bases, with 20 bases spanning the gap. The CDR3 here is CANQSGEQEEKLFF. The CDR3 nucleotides read TGTGCCAATCAATCAGGGGAGCAGGAGGAAAAACTGTTTTTT.

CDR3 loop: CASSLVTGGDYEQYF. Here the CDR3 DNA reads TGTGCCAGCAGCTTAGTAACAGGGGGTGACTACGAGCAGTACTTC. The chain is built from TRBV11-2 and TRBJ2-7; TRBD1 matches at 8 bases. Germline-derived CDR1 and CDR2 are SGHAT and FQNNGV. V gave up 1 base and J gave up 3 bases; unmatched junction bases: 5. The length of the CDR3 is 15 residues.

Written as DNA, the CDR3 is TGTGCCAGCAAACCTACAGGGCGAGTGGGCGGCTACACCTTC. Protein product: CASKPTGRVGGYTF. The chain uses TRBV27 and TRBJ1-2; D may be TRBD1 (6 bases). Trimming took 7 bases from V and 8 from J, leaving 20 bases between them. Looked up from germline, CDR1 is MNHEY and CDR2 is SMNVEV (reference sequence). The CDR3 covers 14 residues.

The chain couples TRBV28 to TRBJ2-7; a weak D match, TRBD2 (5 bases). Trimming took 5 bases from V and 2 from J, leaving 16 bases between them. Germline lookup yields CDR1 MDHEN and CDR2 SYDVKM. This CDR3 is 15 amino acids long. Here the CDR3 DNA reads TGTGCCAGCAGTGACCCAGCTGAGGGCGCCTACGAGCAGTACTTC. Translated: CASSDPAEGAYEQYF. Complete variable domain (other parts from reference TRBV28 and TRBJ2-7): DVKVTQSSRYLVKRTGEKVFLECVQDMDHENMFWYRQDPGLGLRLIYFSYDVKMKEKGDIPEGYSVSREKKERFSLILESASTNQTSMYLCASSDPAEGAYEQYFGPGTRLTVT.